The text below deals with one T cell receptor (beta chain). Profiling relied on immunoSEQ multiplex PCR, and the TCRdb table lists in-frame clones only, not all of them. The table includes tens of thousands of clones, 85% to 90% detected once. The sample is drawn from a study of OX40 agonist ivuxolimab in advanced cancers. CDR1 and CDR2 (germline): SGDLS, YYNGEE. With 0 bases clipped from V and 3 bases from J, the junction kept 4 bases outside the gene matches. This CDR3 comprises 17 residues. The sequence was collected from an adult with an advanced solid tumor such as melanoma, head and neck, liver or kidney cancer. The chain links TRBV9 to TRBJ2-2, with 11 bases identical to TRBD2. This material consisted of CD4+ or CD8+ T cells sorted from blood, taken in a trial of the OX40 agonist ivuxolimab. CDR3 bases: TGTGCCAGCAGCGTAGATTCTAGCGGGGGGTACACCGGGGAGCTGTTTTTT. Translation: CASSVDSSGGYTGELFF.